These T cell receptor beta chains were read from a single sample in a study of beta chain features in type 1 diabetes. This table comes from immunoSEQ multiplex PCR, and its TCRdb copy is limited to in-frame clones, with some not included. The sample includes some 290,000 clones, around 24% seen only once; the top ten take roughly 0.011%. The sequencing input was naive CD4+ T cells from blood. Source of these receptors: a woman aged 25 to 45 with type 1 diabetes. Both conserved end residues are part of each CDR3. Fields, in order: clone size, D gene, V gene, CDR3 protein. The D gene is left open where the match is weak. Where a row states a size, it is once, few, many or the class of an expanded clone; other rows omit it.

size: few; D: .; V: TRBV18; CDR3: CASSPTVADTQYF
size: .; D: .; V: TRBV19; CDR3: CASSIVGQGTYEQYF
size: few; D: .; V: TRBV30; CDR3: CAWTTGLNNQPQHF
size: .; D: .; V: TRBV7-9; CDR3: CASSRHAGRETQYF
size: few; D: .; V: TRBV29-1; CDR3: CSVAGETQYF
size: few; D: .; V: TRBV29-1; CDR3: CSVGPGSSTDTQYF
size: .; D: TRBD1; V: TRBV29-1; CDR3: CSVGDRGTEAFF
size: few; D: TRBD1; V: TRBV5-1; CDR3: CASSSFTGGGPLNTEAFF
size: .; D: .; V: TRBV6-5; CDR3: CASSGFHEQFF
size: .; D: .; V: TRBV5-1; CDR3: CASSLGTEGTDTQYF
size: few; D: .; V: TRBV9; CDR3: CASSHRGGWVNEQFF
size: .; D: TRBD1; V: TRBV25-1; CDR3: CASSEPGGMNTEAFF
size: .; D: TRBD2; V: TRBV5-6; CDR3: CASSFGLAGVRETQYF
size: .; D: .; V: TRBV9; CDR3: CASSVAPRDEKLFF
size: .; D: .; V: TRBV21-1; CDR3: CASSLENTEAFF
size: .; D: TRBD2; V: TRBV30; CDR3: CARRTSGSRAYEQYF
size: .; D: .; V: TRBV30; CDR3: CAWSQGLPGYTF
size: .; D: .; V: TRBV5-1; CDR3: CASLLGTEAFF
size: few; D: .; V: TRBV7-9; CDR3: CASSFLTDTLNIQYF
size: .; D: TRBD1; V: TRBV11-2; CDR3: CASSPFAGGEKLFF
size: .; D: .; V: TRBV6-1; CDR3: CASSERGDQPQHF
size: .; D: TRBD2; V: TRBV7-2; CDR3: CASSLGGRPLSYNEQFF
size: few; D: TRBD1; V: TRBV7-2; CDR3: CASSAPNRGGYTF
size: .; D: .; V: TRBV7-3; CDR3: CASSTRPSNEQFF